This TCR beta chain was captured by sequencing in a study of cytomegalovirus exposure and HLA in healthy donors. General study results and limits: Rarity marked most TCR sequences, yet some public TCRs occurred in many donors. The investigators catalogued some 150 TCR beta chains as cytomegalovirus-associated. The classifier reportedly diagnosed cytomegalovirus status with high specificity and sensitivity. In a later analysis, first-cohort TCR clusters were found to tend to co-occur in the approximately 120 validation repertoires.

Using immunoSEQ multiplex PCR, the repertoire was profiled, and TCRdb retains in-frame clones only, with some absent. The sample holds 95,000 to 150,000 clones, about 91% seen once. Points on this clone: Antigen: not known.

V lost 2 bases to trimming and J lost 8 bases, with 25 bases between them. The CDR3 runs 18 residues. Germline V gene lookup returns CDR1 SGHAT and CDR2 FQNNGV. V and J are TRBV11-2 and TRBJ2-1; possibly TRBD2 for D (7 bases). The TCR sequence derives from a young woman in good health and CMV-seronegative. Sequenced sample: PBMCs. The CDR3 protein is CASSLRAGVGGLWDEQFF. CDR3 sequence (DNA): TGTGCCAGCAGCTTACGCGCCGGCGTGGGGGGGCTGTGGGATGAGCAGTTCTTC. The whole variable domain, remainder taken from reference TRBV11-2 and TRBJ2-1, is EAGVAQSPRYKIIEKRQSVAFWCNPISGHATLYWYQQILGQGPKLLIQFQNNGVVDDSQLPKDRFSAERLKGVDSTLKIQPAKLEDSAVYLCASSLRAGVGGLWDEQFFGPGTRLTVL.